These 5 T cell receptor beta chains came from one sample sequenced in a study of OX40 agonist ivuxolimab in advanced cancers. Data came from immunoSEQ multiplex PCR; TCRdb stores just in-frame clones and leaves some out. The sample yields 65,000 to 80,000 clones, approximately 90% seen once. The starting material was CD4+ or CD8+ T cells sorted from blood, obtained in a trial of the OX40 agonist ivuxolimab. Receptor source: an adult with an advanced solid tumor such as melanoma, head and neck, liver or kidney cancer.

V usage is TRBV11-2 and J usage is TRBJ2-7; tentative D call: TRBD2 (7 bases). The CDR3 spans 15 residues. The germline V gene encodes CDR1 SGHAT and CDR2 FQNNGV. V lost 3 bases and J lost 0, with 12 bases in between. CDR3 nucleotide sequence: TGTGCCAGCAGCTTGGAGGGGGGGGTCTCCTACGAGCAGTACTTC. The encoded protein is CASSLEGGVSYEQYF.

This chain links TRBV29-1 with TRBJ2-7; TRBD2 agrees at 13 bases. V dropped 4 bases and J dropped 7; count of bases not matched to a gene: 10. CDR1 is SQVTM and CDR2 is ANQGSEA in the germline V gene. CDR3 length: 15 amino acids. As DNA, the CDR3 is TGCAGCGTTGGGCCCAGACTAGCGGGGGGTGTTGAGCAGTACTTC. Amino acids: CSVGPRLAGGVEQYF.

The chain employs TRBV6-5 and TRBJ1-1; D unclear. This CDR3 comprises 14 residues. The germline CDR1 and CDR2 sequences are MNHEY and SVGAGI. The V end lost 6 bases, the J end lost 5 bases, and 16 bases lay between the germline ends. Here the CDR3 DNA reads TGTGCCAGCAGGACGAAGGGTGGCGGTACTGAAGCTTTCTTT. Translation gives CASRTKGGGTEAFF.

Written as DNA, the CDR3 is TGTGCCTGGACCCAACAGGGGGTCACTGAAGCTTTCTTT. Amino acid sequence: CAWTQQGVTEAFF. The V call is TRBV30, the J call TRBJ1-1, with 8 bases fitting TRBD1. This CDR3 has 13 residues. The V gene end was trimmed by 4 bases and the J gene end by 4 bases; junction bases not matched to a gene: 5. Germline CDR1 is GTSNPN and CDR2 is SVGIG (reference sequence).

This clone has a single count. This chain connects TRBV18 to TRBJ2-7; TRBD1 aligns across 7 bases. V gave up 6 bases and J gave up 2 bases; unmatched junction bases: 4. Per germline, CDR1 KGHSH and CDR2 LQKENI. This CDR3 has 13 residues. The chain's CDR3 is CASSLTGAYEQYF. The CDR3 region has the DNA TGTGCCAGCTCCCTTACAGGGGCCTACGAGCAGTACTTC.